These 21 T cell receptor beta chains were sequenced from one sample in a study of early T cells in non-severe SARS-CoV-2 infection. TCRdb ran MiXCR on the 5' RACE reads and lists one entry per CDR3 protein. The sample lists tens of thousands of distinct CDR3 sequences; roughly 10% were seen once. The sequencing sample was made of whole blood. These receptors all come from an adult who was a healthcare worker with PCR-confirmed SARS-CoV-2 infection or an uninfected control (not recorded which).

This clonotype occurred many times. The V gene is TRBV6-1, the J gene TRBJ2-1; 7 bases fit TRBD1. V lost 4 bases to trimming and J lost 8 bases; unmatched junction nucleotides: 5. Germline assignment: CDR1 MNHNS and CDR2 SASEGT. The CDR3 has 13 amino acids. This CDR3 reads CASSVRGWYEQFF. The CDR3 DNA sequence: TGTGCCAGCAGTGTCAGGGGGTGGTATGAGCAGTTCTTC.

This clonotype was counted many times. The rearrangement joins TRBV6-5 to TRBJ1-5; D is possibly TRBD1 (5 bases). The CDR3 is 14 residues long. V was trimmed by 6 bases and J by 3 bases, leaving 12 bases between them. From germline, CDR1 is MNHEY and CDR2 SVGAGI. CDR3 DNA sequence: TGTGCCAGCAGGCGGGATGGGGCCAATCAGCCCCAGCATTTT. This gives the protein CASRRDGANQPQHF.

This clonotype was found many times. The chain combines TRBV5-4 with TRBJ2-3, with D possibly matching TRBD2 (6 bases). Germline V gene data show CDR1 as SGHNT and CDR2 as YYREEE (reference sequence). This CDR3 is built from 14 residues. Trimming left V 0 bases short and J 4 bases short, with 9 bases between. Here the CDR3 reads CASSLGSSADTQYF. The CDR3 nucleotides are TGTGCCAGCAGCTTGGGGTCTAGCGCAGATACGCAGTATTTT. The variable domain in full, with the rest retrieved from reference TRBV5-4 and TRBJ2-3, is ETGVTQSPTHLIKTRGQQVTLRCSSQSGHNTVSWYQQALGQGPQFIFQYYREEENGRGNFPPRFSGLQFPNYSSELNVNALELDDSALYLCASSLGSSADTQYFGPGTRLTVL.

This clonotype was seen repeatedly, ten times or more. Here the CDR3 reads CAISEGTGLRKDQPQHF. The CDR3 DNA reads as TGTGCCATCAGTGAGGGGACAGGGTTAAGGAAGGATCAGCCCCAGCATTTT. The V call is TRBV10-3, the J call TRBJ1-5, with 9 nucleotides matching TRBD1. V dropped 2 bases and J dropped 5; count of bases not matched to a gene: 10. Germline-derived CDR1 and CDR2 are ENHRY and SYGVKD. The CDR3 runs 17 residues.

V gene TRBV28 combines with J gene TRBJ2-1, with no clear D. V dropped 2 bases and J dropped 7 bases, with 6 bases sitting between them. The germline CDR1 and CDR2 sequences are MDHEN and SYDVKM. CDR3 length equals 12 residues. This CDR3 is CASSLRSNEQFF. As DNA, the CDR3 is TGTGCCAGCAGTTTAAGGTCGAATGAGCAGTTCTTC.

This clonotype came up a few times. The chain employs TRBV11-2 and TRBJ1-6, with a tentative D call TRBD1 (5 bases). Germline-derived CDR1 and CDR2 are SGHAT and FQNNGV. V lost 5 bases and J 5 bases, leaving 13 bases between the germline ends. This CDR3 is 15 amino acids long. The DNA for the CDR3 is TGTGCCAGCAGCCCACCGGGACTGAATAATTCACCCCTCCACTTT. Amino acids: CASSPPGLNNSPLHF.

This clonotype has ten or more counts. J is TRBJ2-3 and V is TRBV14; 10 nucleotides agree with TRBD2. CDR1 SGHDN and CDR2 FVKESK come from the germline V gene. V was pared by 0 bases and J by 2 bases, with 2 bases of the junction left unmatched. The CDR3 contains 16 residues. Written as DNA, the CDR3 is TGTGCCAGCAGCCAAGATCTAGCGGGGGCCACAGATACGCAGTATTTT. This translates into CASSQDLAGATDTQYF.

This clonotype was counted ten times or more. V is TRBV20-1 and J is TRBJ2-1; 8 bases are shared with TRBD2. CDR3 length: 13 residues. Germline V CDR1 and CDR2: DFQATT, SNEGSKA (reference sequence). With 2 bases clipped from V and 3 bases from J, the junction kept 0 bases outside the gene matches. CDR3 protein: CSARLAGYNEQFF. Written as DNA, the CDR3 is TGCAGTGCTAGACTAGCGGGCTACAATGAGCAGTTCTTC.

Many counts were recorded for this clonotype. The rearrangement uses TRBV7-6 and TRBJ2-1, with 11 bases identical to TRBD2. The CDR3 runs to 20 residues. Per germline, CDR1 SGHVS and CDR2 FNYEAQ. The J segment lost 4 bases and the V segment lost 1 base, leaving 15 bases of the junction unmatched. The CDR3 is CASSLGRGTSGGPTYNEQFF. CDR3 DNA: TGTGCCAGCAGCTTAGGGCGTGGCACTAGCGGGGGACCAACATACAATGAGCAGTTCTTC.

The table lists this clonotype with a few counts. The chain links TRBV12-3 or TRBV12-4 to TRBJ2-5, with TRBD2 matching over 7 bases. With V trimmed by 7 bases and J by 6 bases, 11 bases remained unmatched. The CDR3 length is 14 residues. The CDR3 DNA reads as TGTGCCAGCACTTCTCCCGGGGGGTCGAAGACCCAGTACTTC. Translation: CASTSPGGSKTQYF.

The chain recombines TRBV29-1 with TRBJ1-1, with 10 nucleotides matching TRBD1. Germline V lookup: CDR1 SQVTM, CDR2 ANQGSEA. The CDR3 covers 12 residues. V trimming: 4 bases; J trimming: 5 bases; junction bases outside the gene matches: 1. CDR3 bases: TGCAGCGTTGGACAGGGGGCGACTGAAGCTTTCTTT. Amino acids: CSVGQGATEAFF.

This clonotype was detected a few times. The chain has TRBV6-1 and TRBJ2-3, with D maybe TRBD2 (5 bases). This CDR3 comprises 16 residues. Germline CDR1 MNHNS, CDR2 SASEGT. V was cut by 0 bases and J by 1 base, with 11 bases left in between. CDR3 sequence reads: CASSEAYGVRTDTQYF. CDR3 DNA: TGTGCCAGCAGTGAAGCCTACGGGGTCCGCACAGATACGCAGTATTTT.

The chain is built from TRBV24-1 and TRBJ2-5; 9 bases agree with TRBD2. This CDR3 contains 16 residues. V lost 2 bases, J lost 3 bases, and 6 bases stayed unmatched. Germline CDR1 KGHDR, CDR2 SFDVKD. The DNA for the CDR3 is TGTGCCACCAGTGATTCTCTGCGGGGGGGCGAAGAGACCCAGTACTTC. This codes for CATSDSLRGGEETQYF.

This clonotype appeared many times. The V and J genes are TRBV5-5 and TRBJ1-1, with TRBD1 matching over 8 bases. The length of the CDR3 is 15 residues. V lost 2 bases, J lost 4 bases, and 7 bases stayed unmatched. Germline V gene sequence: CDR1 SGHKS, CDR2 YYEKEE (reference sequence). The CDR3 loop reads CASSLPRGQVTEAFF. The CDR3 coding sequence is TGTGCCAGCAGCTTACCCAGGGGGCAGGTCACTGAAGCTTTCTTT.

The sample holds a few counts of this clonotype. The V call is TRBV4-3, the J call TRBJ1-3, with D possibly matching TRBD1 (6 bases). The CDR3 is 15 residues long. Trimming removed 11 bases from V and 0 bases from J, with 17 bases in between. CDR1 is LGHNA and CDR2 is YSLEER in the germline V gene. CDR3 protein: CAGGGSSNSGNTIYF. As DNA, the CDR3 is TGCGCCGGGGGCGGCAGTTCAAACTCTGGAAACACCATATATTTT.

V gene TRBV7-9 combines with J gene TRBJ2-7; perhaps D is TRBD1 or TRBD2 (5 bases each). The CDR3 length is 13 residues. CDR1 and CDR2 (germline): SEHNR, FQNEAQ (reference sequence). V dropped 4 bases and J dropped 2 bases, with 9 bases sitting between them. The CDR3 DNA follows: TGTGCCAGCAGCTGGGGACGGACCTACGAGCAGTACTTC. Its translation is CASSWGRTYEQYF.

In this sample, this clonotype turned up a few times. The chain employs TRBV20-1 and TRBJ1-5, with D tentatively TRBD1 (6 bases). Per germline, CDR1 DFQATT and CDR2 SNEGSKA (reference sequence). V was clipped by 1 base and J by 2 bases, with 15 bases between them. CDR3 length equals 16 residues. The CDR3 loop reads CSARVAGRGGNQPQHF. CDR3 coding DNA: TGCAGTGCTAGAGTCGCCGGCAGGGGAGGCAATCAGCCCCAGCATTTT.

The rearrangement joins TRBV6-1 to TRBJ1-1; no firm D call. The germline V and J ends were trimmed by 2 bases and 3 bases, with 7 bases remaining between them. Germline V gene sequence: CDR1 MNHNS, CDR2 SASEGT. The CDR3 contains 13 residues. Written as DNA, the CDR3 is TGTGCCAGCAGTGAATCGTGGGACACTGAAGCTTTCTTT. It is translated as CASSESWDTEAFF.

The chain couples TRBV30 to TRBJ1-2; 9 nucleotides align to TRBD1. In germline, CDR1 is GTSNPN, CDR2 SVGIG (reference sequence). The CDR3 runs to 17 residues. V dropped 5 bases and J dropped 1; count of bases not matched to a gene: 14. CDR3 region: CAWSRDRDSTYNYGYTF. DNA of the CDR3: TGTGCCTGGTCACGGGACAGGGACTCAACTTATAACTATGGCTACACCTTC.

This chain links TRBV6-5 with TRBJ1-4; D might be TRBD1 (5 bases). The V gene's germline CDR1 is MNHEY and CDR2 SVGAGI. The CDR3 has 15 amino acids. V was trimmed by 6 bases and J by 3 bases, leaving 14 bases between them. Here the CDR3 reads CASRPRTGSNEKLFF. In nucleotides, the CDR3 is TGTGCCAGCAGACCCCGAACAGGCTCTAATGAAAAACTGTTTTTT.

This clonotype was seen at least ten times. This chain connects TRBV7-8 to TRBJ2-7; D remains unclear. The germline V gene encodes CDR1 SGHVS and CDR2 FQNEAQ. The CDR3 is 14 residues long. The ends were cut back, 1 base at V and 2 bases at J, with 9 bases in the middle. CDR3 in amino acids: CASSLGEITYEQYF. CDR3 sequence (DNA): TGTGCCAGCAGCTTAGGCGAGATTACCTACGAGCAGTACTTC.